The clone carrying this TCR beta chain was counted at least ten times. Antigen specificity is unknown. The TCR library was built from RNA with a 3' RACE protocol and unique molecular identifiers. TCRdb reprocessed the 3' RACE reads with MiXCR, giving one entry per CDR3 protein. The sample has tens of thousands of distinct CDR3 sequences, roughly 4% seen once. The treatment is: PENTA 11 planned treatment interruption arm or continuous ART arm. This entry comes from a study of HIV-infected children after antiretroviral therapy interruption. Background on the study: Children had CD4+ above 500, viral load below 50 copies/ml, either treatment arm. EBV and CMV exposure was recorded in most children.

Study-level points and caveats: After treatment interruption started, naive CD4+ CDR3 overlap across time points dropped. The Gini coefficient of naive CD4+ repertoires rose, returning to baseline by 3 years.

This TCR derives from a pool of human donors with HIV. This specimen consisted of CD45RA+ CD4+ T cells from PBMCs, pooled from several time points, obtained from a donor given antiretroviral therapy, either interrupted or continuous. Specified subset: naive CD4+ CD45RA+ CD45RO- T cells.

The CDR3 region has the DNA TGCAGTGCTAGTACCGGGACCCCGAACACCGGGGAGCTGTTTTTT. Its protein is CSASTGTPNTGELFF. The gene calls are TRBV20-1 and TRBJ2-2; D is possibly TRBD1 or TRBD2 (5 bases each). The V gene lost 3 bases and the J gene lost 0 bases, with 11 bases spanning the gap. Germline loops: CDR1 DFQATT, CDR2 SNEGSKA (reference sequence). The CDR3 length is 15 residues.